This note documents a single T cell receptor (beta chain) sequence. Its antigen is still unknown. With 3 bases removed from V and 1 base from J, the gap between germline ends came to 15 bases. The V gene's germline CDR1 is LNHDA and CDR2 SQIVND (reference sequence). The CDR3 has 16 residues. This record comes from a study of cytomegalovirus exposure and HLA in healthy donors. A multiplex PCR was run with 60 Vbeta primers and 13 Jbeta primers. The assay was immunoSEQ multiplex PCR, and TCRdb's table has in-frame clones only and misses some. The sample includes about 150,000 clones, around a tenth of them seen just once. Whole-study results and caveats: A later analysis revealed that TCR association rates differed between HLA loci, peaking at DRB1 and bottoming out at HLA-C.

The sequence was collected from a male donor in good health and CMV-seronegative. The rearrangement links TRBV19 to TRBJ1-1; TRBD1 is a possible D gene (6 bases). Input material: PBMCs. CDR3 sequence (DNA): TGTGCCAGTAGTATTGAGGGGGACGGGGAGAACACTGAAGCTTTCTTT. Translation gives CASSIEGDGENTEAFF.